This TCR beta chain comes out of a study of glioma-infiltrating T cells after dendritic cell vaccination. Background on the study: Patients received autologous tumor lysate-pulsed dendritic cell vaccination between about 2003 and 2013. Study findings and constraints: Higher TCR clonality did not directly relate to longer survival.

Trimming removed 0 bases from V and 5 bases from J, with 6 bases in between. The CDR3 contains 13 residues. Germline CDR1 and CDR2: SGDLS and YYNGEE. Notes on this clone: Antigen unknown.

TCRB CDR3 was amplified from 2 ug genomic DNA or less. Profiling relied on immunoSEQ multiplex PCR, and the TCRdb table lists in-frame clones only, not all of them. The table shows approximately 100,000 clones, with 81% occurring only once. The sequence was collected from a human donor with glioblastoma. The J gene is TRBJ2-1, the V gene TRBV9; D is undetermined. The sequencing here drew on blood, taken before dendritic cell vaccination. In nucleotides, the CDR3 is TGTGCCAGCAGCGTAGACAGAAACAATGAGCAGTTCTTC. Its protein product is CASSVDRNNEQFF.